Below, one T cell receptor (beta chain) is given with its context. These data come from a study of blood T cell repertoires in COVID-19. The assay was immunoSEQ multiplex PCR, and TCRdb's table has in-frame clones only and misses some. The sample has about 250,000 clones, around 90% seen once. V lost 4 bases, J lost 4 bases, and 13 bases lay in between. Germline V gene data show CDR1 as GTSNPN and CDR2 as SVGIG (reference sequence). The CDR3 has 14 residues. The source material was PBMCs or T cells enriched from blood (not recorded which). This receptor was taken from a woman aged 25 to 39 with acute COVID-19. V is TRBV30 and J is TRBJ2-2, with a weak D call TRBD2 (6 bases). For the CDR3, the DNA is TGTGCCTGGAAGGGACTCCCCGCCACCGGGGAGCTGTTTTTT. Its translation is CAWKGLPATGELFF. Full variable domain (remainder filled in from reference TRBV30 and TRBJ2-2): SQTIHQWPATLVQPVGSPLSLECTVEGTSNPNLYWYRQAAGRGLQLLFYSVGIGQISSEVPQNLSASRPQDRQFILSSKKLLLSDSGFYLCAWKGLPATGELFFGEGSRLTVL.